This is a list of T cell receptor beta chains from one sample in a study of shared clonotypes between healthy human individuals. The repertoire was sequenced with immunoSEQ multiplex PCR; TCRdb's copy has only in-frame clones and lacks some. The table shows roughly 1 million clones, with around 75% occurring only once. Sequencing was performed on memory CD4+ T cells sorted from blood. Receptors were obtained from a man between 18 and 35 years old in good health. Both conserved end residues are part of each CDR3. The D gene is left open where the match is weak. Clone size is not always given. Where it is, it says once, few, many or a class for expanded clones.

cdr3_aa: CASRGWGDNTEAFF
cdr3_nt: TGTGCCAGCAGGGGTTGGGGGGATAACACTGAAGCTTTCTTT
clone_size: .
v_call: TRBV6-5
d_call: .
j_call: TRBJ1-1

cdr3_aa: CASSFEREMNTEAFF
cdr3_nt: TGTGCCAGCAGCTTCGAAAGGGAAATGAACACTGAAGCTTTCTTT
clone_size: .
v_call: TRBV5-4
d_call: .
j_call: TRBJ1-1

cdr3_aa: CASSEGRDRAFF
cdr3_nt: TGTGCCAGCAGTGAAGGCCGGGACAGGGCGTTCTTC
clone_size: .
v_call: TRBV6-1
d_call: TRBD1
j_call: TRBJ2-1

cdr3_aa: CASSQVTSGRQYF
cdr3_nt: TGCGCCAGCAGCCAAGTGACCTCCGGGAGGCAGTATTTT
clone_size: .
v_call: TRBV4-3
d_call: .
j_call: TRBJ2-3

cdr3_aa: CASSFRQNSYNSPLHF
cdr3_nt: TGTGCCAGCAGCTTCAGACAGAACTCCTATAATTCACCCCTCCACTTT
clone_size: few
v_call: TRBV11-3
d_call: .
j_call: TRBJ1-6

cdr3_aa: CASSTLAGAWELFF
cdr3_nt: TGCGCCAGCAGTACCCTAGCGGGAGCCTGGGAGCTGTTTTTT
clone_size: .
v_call: TRBV5-1
d_call: TRBD2
j_call: TRBJ2-2

cdr3_aa: CASSDGTGGYGYTF
cdr3_nt: TGTGCCAGCAGTGATGGGACAGGGGGCTATGGCTACACCTTC
clone_size: once
v_call: TRBV28
d_call: TRBD1
j_call: TRBJ1-2

cdr3_aa: CAISPSSGQQETQYF
cdr3_nt: TGTGCCATCAGCCCTAGCTCGGGACAGCAAGAGACCCAGTACTTC
clone_size: .
v_call: TRBV10-3
d_call: TRBD1
j_call: TRBJ2-5

cdr3_aa: CASSVAEGSTGYTF
cdr3_nt: TGTGCCAGCAGTGTCGCGGAAGGTTCGACTGGCTACACCTTC
clone_size: .
v_call: TRBV27
d_call: .
j_call: TRBJ1-2

cdr3_aa: CASSAQTGGYGYTF
cdr3_nt: TGCGCCAGCAGCGCACAGACAGGGGGCTATGGCTACACCTTC
clone_size: .
v_call: TRBV5-1
d_call: TRBD1
j_call: TRBJ1-2

cdr3_aa: CATSRLGEQFF
cdr3_nt: TGTGCCACCAGCAGATTGGGCGAGCAGTTCTTC
clone_size: once
v_call: TRBV15
d_call: .
j_call: TRBJ2-1

cdr3_aa: CSVEDTAIHTF
cdr3_nt: TGCAGCGTTGAAGACACCGCAATCCACACCTTC
clone_size: .
v_call: TRBV29-1
d_call: .
j_call: TRBJ1-2

cdr3_aa: CASSFSVPGQGLMPQHF
cdr3_nt: TGTGCCAGCAGTTTCTCTGTCCCGGGACAGGGTTTAATGCCCCAGCATTTT
clone_size: .
v_call: TRBV27
d_call: TRBD1
j_call: TRBJ1-5

cdr3_aa: CASSPGTVKTQYF
cdr3_nt: TGTGCCAGCTCGCCCGGGACAGTTAAGACCCAGTACTTC
clone_size: .
v_call: TRBV18
d_call: TRBD1
j_call: TRBJ2-5

cdr3_aa: CASRTQGTGDKNEQFF
cdr3_nt: TGTGCCAGCAGAACCCAGGGGACAGGGGATAAGAATGAGCAGTTCTTC
clone_size: .
v_call: TRBV28
d_call: TRBD1
j_call: TRBJ2-1

cdr3_aa: CASSFLGDTEAFF
cdr3_nt: TGTGCCAGCAGCTTCCTGGGAGACACTGAAGCTTTCTTT
clone_size: .
v_call: TRBV9
d_call: .
j_call: TRBJ1-1

cdr3_aa: CASSPSDGVQETQYF
cdr3_nt: TGCGCCAGCAGCCCTAGTGACGGGGTCCAAGAGACCCAGTACTTC
clone_size: .
v_call: TRBV4-1
d_call: .
j_call: TRBJ2-5

cdr3_aa: CTSPGQSEAFF
cdr3_nt: TGCACCTCCCCTGGACAGAGTGAAGCTTTCTTT
clone_size: few
v_call: TRBV1
d_call: .
j_call: TRBJ1-1

cdr3_aa: CASSLTRDTQYF
cdr3_nt: TGTGCCAGCAGCTTGACTAGAGATACGCAGTATTTT
clone_size: once
v_call: TRBV7-6
d_call: .
j_call: TRBJ2-3

cdr3_aa: CASSRGPTGSTDTQYF
cdr3_nt: TGTGCCAGCAGCCGAGGGCCGACAGGGAGCACAGATACGCAGTATTTT
clone_size: .
v_call: TRBV13
d_call: TRBD1
j_call: TRBJ2-3

cdr3_aa: CASSSGTSSSGANVLTF
cdr3_nt: TGTGCCAGCAGTTCCGGGACTAGTAGCTCTGGGGCCAACGTCCTGACTTTC
clone_size: .
v_call: TRBV5-4
d_call: TRBD2
j_call: TRBJ2-6

cdr3_aa: CAISGTGDTYGYTF
cdr3_nt: TGTGCCATCAGCGGGACAGGGGATACCTATGGCTACACCTTC
clone_size: .
v_call: TRBV10-3
d_call: TRBD1
j_call: TRBJ1-2

cdr3_aa: CASSHEGVPYNEQFF
cdr3_nt: TGCGCCAGCAGCCACGAGGGGGTCCCCTACAATGAGCAGTTCTTC
clone_size: many
v_call: TRBV4-1
d_call: .
j_call: TRBJ2-1

cdr3_aa: CSVVIQDTYEQYF
cdr3_nt: TGCAGCGTTGTGATACAGGACACGTACGAGCAGTACTTC
clone_size: .
v_call: TRBV29-1
d_call: .
j_call: TRBJ2-7

cdr3_aa: CAWSAGVGNTIYF
cdr3_nt: TGTGCCTGGAGTGCAGGGGTAGGAAACACCATATATTTT
clone_size: few
v_call: TRBV30
d_call: .
j_call: TRBJ1-3

cdr3_aa: CASSYPGGHEQYF
cdr3_nt: TGTGCCAGCAGTTACCCAGGGGGACACGAGCAGTACTTC
clone_size: .
v_call: TRBV6-5
d_call: TRBD1
j_call: TRBJ2-7

cdr3_aa: CASSWGQSSSSYEQYF
cdr3_nt: TGTGCCAGCAGCTGGGGACAATCAAGCAGCTCCTACGAGCAGTACTTC
clone_size: .
v_call: TRBV7-9
d_call: .
j_call: TRBJ2-7

cdr3_aa: CASSFGQSGKTQYF
cdr3_nt: TGTGCCAGCAGCTTTGGACAGAGCGGGAAGACCCAGTACTTC
clone_size: .
v_call: TRBV7-9
d_call: .
j_call: TRBJ2-5

cdr3_aa: CASSPPLVVSNTEAFF
cdr3_nt: TGTGCCAGCAGCCCTCCCCTCGTGGTTTCGAACACTGAAGCTTTCTTT
clone_size: .
v_call: TRBV21-1
d_call: .
j_call: TRBJ1-1

cdr3_aa: CASSLTFVQRQQETQYF
cdr3_nt: TGCGCCAGCAGCTTGACGTTTGTGCAGAGGCAACAAGAGACCCAGTACTTC
clone_size: .
v_call: TRBV5-1
d_call: .
j_call: TRBJ2-5

cdr3_aa: CASGSPRQNYGYTF
cdr3_nt: TGTGCCAGCGGGTCTCCTCGTCAGAACTATGGCTACACCTTC
clone_size: .
v_call: TRBV28
d_call: .
j_call: TRBJ1-2

cdr3_aa: CASSQDPSGAHTDTQYF
cdr3_nt: TGCGCCAGCAGCCAAGATCCTAGCGGGGCTCACACAGATACGCAGTATTTT
clone_size: .
v_call: TRBV4-1
d_call: TRBD2
j_call: TRBJ2-3

cdr3_aa: CASSGASGRGELFF
cdr3_nt: TGTGCCAGCAGCGGTGCTAGCGGGAGGGGGGAGCTGTTTTTT
clone_size: .
v_call: TRBV7-2
d_call: TRBD2
j_call: TRBJ2-2

cdr3_aa: CASSPGRRTYEQYF
cdr3_nt: TGTGCCAGCAGCCCAGGCAGGAGGACCTACGAGCAGTACTTC
clone_size: .
v_call: TRBV5-6
d_call: .
j_call: TRBJ2-7

cdr3_aa: CATHASGGDNYGYTF
cdr3_nt: TGTGCCACCCACGCTAGCGGGGGCGACAACTATGGCTACACCTTC
clone_size: once
v_call: TRBV27
d_call: .
j_call: TRBJ1-2

cdr3_aa: CATSRVGSPENTIYF
cdr3_nt: TGTGCCACCAGCAGAGTTGGGTCCCCTGAAAACACCATATATTTT
clone_size: .
v_call: TRBV15
d_call: .
j_call: TRBJ1-3

cdr3_aa: CASSFSGTAMNTEAFF
cdr3_nt: TGTGCCAGCAGCTTCTCCGGGACGGCTATGAACACTGAAGCTTTCTTT
clone_size: .
v_call: TRBV7-9
d_call: .
j_call: TRBJ1-1

cdr3_aa: CAISGPDTQYF
cdr3_nt: TGTGCCATCTCGGGCCCAGATACGCAGTATTTT
clone_size: .
v_call: TRBV10-3
d_call: .
j_call: TRBJ2-3

cdr3_aa: CASSEIPGYTYEQYF
cdr3_nt: TGTGCCAGCAGTGAAATCCCGGGGTACACCTACGAGCAGTACTTC
clone_size: .
v_call: TRBV6-1
d_call: .
j_call: TRBJ2-7

cdr3_aa: CASSALTGKQETQYF
cdr3_nt: TGTGCCAGCAGTGCCCTTACCGGGAAGCAAGAGACCCAGTACTTC
clone_size: .
v_call: TRBV25-1
d_call: .
j_call: TRBJ2-5

cdr3_aa: CASSPGVTNTGELFF
cdr3_nt: TGTGCCAGCTCACCAGGGGTGACGAACACCGGGGAGCTGTTTTTT
clone_size: .
v_call: TRBV18
d_call: .
j_call: TRBJ2-2

cdr3_aa: CAWTSGTPYGYTF
cdr3_nt: TGTGCCTGGACCTCAGGGACCCCCTATGGCTACACCTTC
clone_size: few
v_call: TRBV30
d_call: .
j_call: TRBJ1-2

cdr3_aa: CASRARLAGVGDTQYF
cdr3_nt: TGTGCCAGCAGGGCTCGACTAGCGGGGGTTGGAGATACGCAGTATTTT
clone_size: .
v_call: TRBV28
d_call: TRBD2
j_call: TRBJ2-3

cdr3_aa: CASSPSALAAETQYF
cdr3_nt: TGTGCCAGCAGCCCCAGCGCTCTAGCTGCAGAGACCCAGTACTTC
clone_size: .
v_call: TRBV11-3
d_call: .
j_call: TRBJ2-5

cdr3_aa: CASSHRVWTYNEQFF
cdr3_nt: TGTGCCAGCTCACACAGGGTCTGGACCTACAATGAGCAGTTCTTC
clone_size: .
v_call: TRBV18
d_call: .
j_call: TRBJ2-1